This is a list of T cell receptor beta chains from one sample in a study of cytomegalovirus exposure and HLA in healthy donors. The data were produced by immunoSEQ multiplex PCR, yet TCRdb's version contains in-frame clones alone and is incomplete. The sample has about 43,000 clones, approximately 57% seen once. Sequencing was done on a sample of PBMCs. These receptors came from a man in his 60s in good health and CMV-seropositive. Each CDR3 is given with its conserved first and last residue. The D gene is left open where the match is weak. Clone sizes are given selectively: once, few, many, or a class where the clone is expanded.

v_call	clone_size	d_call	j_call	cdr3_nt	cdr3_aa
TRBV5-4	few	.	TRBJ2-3	TGTGCCAGCAGCTCGATGACGACAGACACAGATACGCAGTATTTT	CASSSMTTDTDTQYF
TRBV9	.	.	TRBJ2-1	TGTGCCAGCAGCGTTACCGGGACTTCCGATGAGCAGTTCTTC	CASSVTGTSDEQFF
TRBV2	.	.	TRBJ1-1	TGTGCCAGCAGTGTTTCGGGGACTGAAGCTTTCTTT	CASSVSGTEAFF
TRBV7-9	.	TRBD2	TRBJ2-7	TGTGCCAGCAGCTCAGAGGCGGGAGGGCCCCGCTACGAGCAGTACTTC	CASSSEAGGPRYEQYF
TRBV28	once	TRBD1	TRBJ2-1	TGTGCCAGCAGTTTTCGGGACAGACGGAATGAGCAGTTCTTC	CASSFRDRRNEQFF
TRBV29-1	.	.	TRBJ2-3	TGCAGCGTCACAGGGTCTAGCACAGATACGCAGTATTTT	CSVTGSSTDTQYF
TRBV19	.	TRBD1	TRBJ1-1	TGTGCCAGTAGGCGGGACAGGGCTACCCCTGAAGCTTTCTTT	CASRRDRATPEAFF
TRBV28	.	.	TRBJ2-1	TGTGCCAGCAGTCCGCCTAGCCGCAAATACAATGAGCAGTTCTTC	CASSPPSRKYNEQFF
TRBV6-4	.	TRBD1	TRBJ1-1	TGTGCCAGCAGCCCGGGACAGGCGAACACTGAAGCTTTCTTT	CASSPGQANTEAFF
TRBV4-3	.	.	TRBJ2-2	TGCGCCAGGGCCCCCCAAGGGAGCTTGTACACCGGGGAGCTGTTTTTT	CARAPQGSLYTGELFF
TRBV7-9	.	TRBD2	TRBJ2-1	TGTGCCAGCAGGCCGGGCGGGAGGACCGACAATGAGCAGTTCTTC	CASRPGGRTDNEQFF
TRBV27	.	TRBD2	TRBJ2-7	TGTGCCAGCAGATCCACTAGCGGCTACGAGCAGTACTTC	CASRSTSGYEQYF
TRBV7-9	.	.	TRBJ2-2	TGTGCCAGCAGCATGACTAGGGTGGGCGGGGAGCTGTTTTTT	CASSMTRVGGELFF
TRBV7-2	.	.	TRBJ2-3	TGTGCCAGCAGCTCCCGAGGAAGCGGGTACACAGATACGCAGTATTTT	CASSSRGSGYTDTQYF
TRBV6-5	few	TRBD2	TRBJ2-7	TGTGCCAGCAGTTACGGGGCGGGAGAACTCGAGCAGTACTTC	CASSYGAGELEQYF
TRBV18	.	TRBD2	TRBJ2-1	TGTGCCAGCTCACCGACTAGCGGGACAGCAGTCGGGCAGTTCTTC	CASSPTSGTAVGQFF
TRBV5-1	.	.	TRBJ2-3	TGCGCCAGCAGCTTGGGTCTAGTCGCCGGCACAGATACGCAGTATTTT	CASSLGLVAGTDTQYF
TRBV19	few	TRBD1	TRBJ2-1	TGTGCCAGTAGCCGGACAGGGGACGTCAATGAGCAGTTCTTC	CASSRTGDVNEQFF
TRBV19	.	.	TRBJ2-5	TGTGCCAGTAGTATGAGGAGGCGGAGGCAAGAGGCCCAGTACTTC	CASSMRRRRQEAQYF
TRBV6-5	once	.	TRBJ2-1	TGTGCCAGCAGTTACAGTTCTGGAGACAATGAGCAGTTCTTC	CASSYSSGDNEQFF
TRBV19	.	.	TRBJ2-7	TGTGCCAGTAGTATGAGCGGATCCTCCTACGAGCAGTACTTC	CASSMSGSSYEQYF
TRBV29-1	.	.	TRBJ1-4	TGCAGCGTTGAGCGTGTACAGGGTGAAAAACTGTTTTTT	CSVERVQGEKLFF
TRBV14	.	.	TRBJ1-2	TGTGCCAGCAGCCAAGCCGAGGGATCCCACTATGGCTACACCTTC	CASSQAEGSHYGYTF
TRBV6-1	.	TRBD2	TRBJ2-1	TGTGCCAGCAAGCCGGGACTAGCGAGCAATGAGCAGTTCTTC	CASKPGLASNEQFF
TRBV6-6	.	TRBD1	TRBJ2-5	TGTGCCAGCAGTGCTCCCGGGACAGGGGTAGAGACCCAGTACTTC	CASSAPGTGVETQYF
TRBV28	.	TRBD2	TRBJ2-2	TGTGCCAGCAGCCGTACCGGACTAGCTCACACCGGGGAGCTGTTTTTT	CASSRTGLAHTGELFF
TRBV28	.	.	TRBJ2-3	TGTGCCAGCAGTTTTCCTGTAGCAGGGCTTTTGGGAGATACGCAGTATTTT	CASSFPVAGLLGDTQYF
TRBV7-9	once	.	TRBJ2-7	TGTGCCAGCAGCCCACAGCGGCCGCCCAGTGAGCAGTACTTC	CASSPQRPPSEQYF
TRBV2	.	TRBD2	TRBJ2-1	TGTGCCAGCAGCCAGTGGACTAGCGGGAGGAATGAGCAGTTCTTC	CASSQWTSGRNEQFF
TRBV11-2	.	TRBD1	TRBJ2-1	TGTGCCAGCAGCTCTTACAGGGGCTCCTACAATGAGCAGTTCTTC	CASSSYRGSYNEQFF
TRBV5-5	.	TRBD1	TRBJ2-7	TGTGCCAGCAGCTGGGGGACAGGCACCTACGAGCAGTACTTC	CASSWGTGTYEQYF
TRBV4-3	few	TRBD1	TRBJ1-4	TGCGCCAGCAGCCAAGGAACAGGGGACCGGGATGAAAAACTGTTTTTT	CASSQGTGDRDEKLFF
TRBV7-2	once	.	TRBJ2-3	TGTGCCAGCAGCTTAGTCGACAGGTTGTCGCAGTATTTT	CASSLVDRLSQYF
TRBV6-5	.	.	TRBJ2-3	TGTGCCAGCAGTTATTTCGGAGATACGCAGTATTTT	CASSYFGDTQYF
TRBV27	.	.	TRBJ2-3	TGTGCCAGCAGTTTAGACACCAATACGCAGTATTTT	CASSLDTNTQYF
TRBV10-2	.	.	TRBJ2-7	TGCGCCAGCAGTGATTTTGGGGGGGCGATAAATTCCTACGAGCAGTACTTC	CASSDFGGAINSYEQYF
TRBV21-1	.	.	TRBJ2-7	TGTGCCAGCCGCAGGGTCCCCCACACCCCCGTAATAACTAGCGGGAGCTCCTACGAGCAGTACTTC	CASRRVPHTPVITSGSSYEQYF
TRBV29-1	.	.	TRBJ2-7	TGCAGCGTCTCTTCTGGGGCAGCCTACGAGCAGTACTTC	CSVSSGAAYEQYF
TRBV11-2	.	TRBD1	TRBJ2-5	TGTGCCAGCAGCCTCGACAGGGTTCGGGAGACCCAGTACTTC	CASSLDRVRETQYF
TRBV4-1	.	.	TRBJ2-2	TGCGCCAGCAGCCAAGACGGGACAAACACCGGGGAGCTGTTTTTT	CASSQDGTNTGELFF
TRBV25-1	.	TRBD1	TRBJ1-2	TGTGCCAGCAGTGCCTGGAGGGACAGCCCTTCTAACTATGGCTACACCTTC	CASSAWRDSPSNYGYTF
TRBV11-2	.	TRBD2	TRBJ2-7	TGTGCCAGCAGCCCCCCTATTTCTTGGGGGGGGGCCTACGAGCAGTACTTC	CASSPPISWGGAYEQYF
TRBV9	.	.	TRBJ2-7	TGTGCCAGCAGCCCGGGACTTCAACCCTACGAGCAGTACTTC	CASSPGLQPYEQYF
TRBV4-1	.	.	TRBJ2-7	TGCGCCAGCAGCCAAGATCTGGCAGGGGACGTTTTGAGGCCTTACGAGCAGTACTTC	CASSQDLAGDVLRPYEQYF
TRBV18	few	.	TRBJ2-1	TGTGCCAGCTCACCACGCTCCGGAGCTGTTGACTACAATGAGCAGTTCTTC	CASSPRSGAVDYNEQFF
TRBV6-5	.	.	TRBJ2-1	TGTGCCAGCAGTTACTCGAGAAGGTTTGCAGCAGGTGAGCAGTTCTTC	CASSYSRRFAAGEQFF
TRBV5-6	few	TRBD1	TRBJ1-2	TGTGCCAGCAGCTTGAAGACAGGGATTAACTATGGCTACACCTTC	CASSLKTGINYGYTF
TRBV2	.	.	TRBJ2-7	TGTGCCAGCAGTCCCGCATTACCCACACCCTCCTACGAGCAGTACTTC	CASSPALPTPSYEQYF
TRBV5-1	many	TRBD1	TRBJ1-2	TGCGCCAGCAGCTTCTCAGGGGGCGAGGGCTACACCTTC	CASSFSGGEGYTF
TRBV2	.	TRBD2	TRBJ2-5	TGTGCCAGCAGCGAATACGCGGGAGTAGAGACCCAGTACTTC	CASSEYAGVETQYF
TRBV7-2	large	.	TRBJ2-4	TGTGCCAGCAGCTTTCGAGGGAGTGGAGACATTCAGTACTTC	CASSFRGSGDIQYF
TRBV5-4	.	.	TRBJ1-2	TGTGCCACCCAGGGGCCCTCCTATGGCTACACCTTC	CATQGPSYGYTF